The 11 T cell receptor beta chains below all came from one sample that was sequenced in a study of blood T cell repertoires in COVID-19. Some clones are missing from TCRdb's copy, which holds only in-frame ones; the method was immunoSEQ multiplex PCR. The sample lists 120,000 to 150,000 clones; over 75% were seen once. The sample comprised peripheral blood. All receptors come from a man in his 60s with active or convalescent COVID-19.

The chain employs TRBV28 and TRBJ1-3; 9 positions agree with TRBD1. The CDR3 loop spans 21 amino acids. V shed 6 bases, J shed 0 bases, and the junction held 21 bases outside the gene matches. Germline lookup yields CDR1 MDHEN and CDR2 SYDVKM. For the CDR3, the DNA is TGTGCCAGCAGCACGACCCTCGGACAGGGGCAACCTATGATCTCTGGAAACACCATATATTTT. Translated: CASSTTLGQGQPMISGNTIYF.

The CDR3 DNA follows: TGTGCCAGCAGTTACGTGGGCGTTTTGGCCCAGTACTTC. It translates to CASSYVGVLAQYF. The chain employs TRBV7-9 and TRBJ2-5; D call uncertain. CDR1 and CDR2 (germline): SEHNR, FQNEAQ (reference sequence). The CDR3 has 13 residues. V was pared by 6 bases and J by 9 bases, with 17 bases between.

V gene TRBV29-1 combines with J gene TRBJ2-6, with 8 bases that match TRBD1. The CDR3 spans 14 residues. The V gene end was trimmed by 6 bases and the J gene end by 2 bases; junction bases not matched to a gene: 3. The germline V gene encodes CDR1 SQVTM and CDR2 ANQGSEA. In nucleotides, the CDR3 is TGCAGCGTACAGACAGGGGCTGGGGCCAACGTCCTGACTTTC. It codes for CSVQTGAGANVLTF.

The gene calls are TRBV7-9 and TRBJ2-7; possible D gene TRBD2, 6 bases. V dropped 4 bases and J dropped 5 bases, with 12 bases sitting between them. Germline CDR1 and CDR2: SEHNR and FQNEAQ (reference sequence). CDR3 size: 13 residues. CDR3 residues: CASSSPVADEQYF. Written as DNA, the CDR3 is TGTGCCAGCAGCTCCCCAGTAGCGGACGAGCAGTACTTC.

The chain joins TRBV12-5 to TRBJ1-3; perhaps TRBD1 as D (5 bases). The CDR3 totals 16 residues. Trimming removed 4 bases at V and 0 bases at J, with 13 bases between. Germline V gives CDR1 LGHNT, CDR2 FRNRAP. The CDR3 is CASGSGDRISGNTIYF. CDR3 DNA sequence: TGTGCTAGTGGTTCAGGAGACAGAATCTCTGGAAACACCATATATTTT.

CDR3 loop: CASRATASNQPQHF. The CDR3 DNA follows: TGTGCCAGCAGGGCGACAGCTAGCAATCAGCCCCAGCATTTT. The chain recombines TRBV28 with TRBJ1-5, with D possibly being TRBD1 (5 bases). The CDR3 has 14 residues. Deletions cut 6 bases from V and 0 bases from J, with 9 bases between. Germline V gene lookup returns CDR1 MDHEN and CDR2 SYDVKM. Full variable domain (missing parts from reference TRBV28 and TRBJ1-5): DVKVTQSSRYLVKRTGEKVFLECVQDMDHENMFWYRQDPGLGLRLIYFSYDVKMKEKGDIPEGYSVSREKKERFSLILESASTNQTSMYLCASRATASNQPQHFGDGTRLSIL.

This chain uses TRBV7-9 with TRBJ2-7, with 9 bases identical to TRBD1. With 5 bases clipped from V and 3 bases from J, the junction kept 8 bases outside the gene matches. This CDR3 comprises 15 residues. CDR1 SEHNR and CDR2 FQNEAQ come from the germline V gene (reference sequence). CDR3 sequence (DNA): TGTGCCAGCAGCCCGAGGGACAGGGACCTCTACGAGCAGTACTTC. It encodes CASSPRDRDLYEQYF.

This rearrangement joins TRBV2 to TRBJ1-3; tentatively, D is TRBD1 (5 bases). Germline CDR1 and CDR2: SNHLY and FYNNEI. The V end was cut by 6 bases, the J end by 7 bases, with 16 bases between. The CDR3 runs 14 residues. CDR3 nucleotide sequence: TGTGCCAGCAGGGGGCTCCGACACGAGAACACCATATATTTT. Its translation is CASRGLRHENTIYF.

The V and J genes are TRBV5-4 and TRBJ1-2, with D perhaps TRBD1 (6 bases). The V gene's germline CDR1 is SGHNT and CDR2 YYREEE (reference sequence). The ends were cut back, 4 bases at V and 8 bases at J, with 15 bases in the middle. CDR3 length: 13 residues. In DNA form, the CDR3 reads TGTGCCAGCAGCCTTAACACAGGGTTAGGCTACACCTTC. Protein: CASSLNTGLGYTF.

This clone came up once. The rearrangement uses TRBV7-9 and TRBJ2-5, with 7 positions matching TRBD2. CDR3 length equals 13 residues. The trim removed 9 bases at V and 5 bases at J, leaving 9 bases unmatched. Germline CDR1 reads SEHNR; CDR2 reads FQNEAQ (reference sequence). CDR3 residues: CASRGEGRETQYF. In nucleotides, the CDR3 is TGTGCCAGTCGAGGGGAGGGCCGGGAGACCCAGTACTTC.

The chain carries TRBV30 and TRBJ2-1; a weak D match, TRBD1 (6 bases). Trimming took off 5 bases at V and 5 bases at J, with 10 bases between the two ends. Germline V gene lookup returns CDR1 GTSNPN and CDR2 SVGIG (reference sequence). This CDR3 has 12 amino acids. CDR3 in DNA: TGTGCCTGGGAAGACAGGAACAATGAGCAGTTCTTC. Amino acid sequence: CAWEDRNNEQFF.